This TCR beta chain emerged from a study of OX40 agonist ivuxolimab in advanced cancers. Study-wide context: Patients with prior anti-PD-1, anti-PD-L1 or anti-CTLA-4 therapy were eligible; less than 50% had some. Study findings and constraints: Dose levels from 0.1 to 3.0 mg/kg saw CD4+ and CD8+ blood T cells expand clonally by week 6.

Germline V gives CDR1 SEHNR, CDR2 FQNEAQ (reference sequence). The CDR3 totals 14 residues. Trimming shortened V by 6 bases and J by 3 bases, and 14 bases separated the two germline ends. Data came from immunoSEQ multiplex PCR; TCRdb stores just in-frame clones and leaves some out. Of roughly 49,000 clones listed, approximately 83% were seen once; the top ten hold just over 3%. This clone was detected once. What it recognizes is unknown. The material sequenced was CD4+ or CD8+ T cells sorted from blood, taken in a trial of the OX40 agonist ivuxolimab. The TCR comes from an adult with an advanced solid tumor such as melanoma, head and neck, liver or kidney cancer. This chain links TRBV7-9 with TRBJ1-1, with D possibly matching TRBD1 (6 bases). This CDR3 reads CASRSGRGDTEAFF. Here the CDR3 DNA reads TGTGCCAGCAGGAGTGGGAGGGGGGACACTGAAGCTTTCTTT.